This T cell receptor (beta chain) was found in a study of blood T cell repertoires in COVID-19. Study background: Specimens from acute and convalescent COVID-19 originated in the United States, Italy and Spain. PBMCs, B-cell-depleted T cells, or T cells provided the cDNA or gDNA that made up the material.

Per the authors' pipeline: How many nucleated cells were present was estimated from reference gene primer amplification. This table comes from immunoSEQ multiplex PCR, and its TCRdb copy is limited to in-frame clones, with some not included. From that table come the V and J calls and clone size; the DNA was used to work out D and trimming. Of 150,000 to 200,000 clones listed, 81% were seen once; the top ten hold more than 9.5%. Trimming stripped 6 bases from V and 0 bases from J, with 9 bases between. Germline V gene lookup returns CDR1 MNHEY and CDR2 SVGAGI. The CDR3 has 14 residues. This clonotype originated in a man aged 60 to 75 with active or convalescent COVID-19. Sequenced input: peripheral blood. The chain carries TRBV6-5 and TRBJ1-5, with D maybe TRBD1 (5 bases). The CDR3 DNA follows: TGTGCCAGCAGCCGGGACTATAGCAATCAGCCCCAGCATTTT. This gives the protein CASSRDYSNQPQHF.